Below are 21 T cell receptor beta chains sequenced from a single sample in a study of siplizumab effects on memory and regulatory T cells. Assay used: immunoSEQ multiplex PCR; TCRdb lists only in-frame clones, some missing. In the table there are 100,000 or so clones, roughly 94% of which are singletons. What was sequenced was Tregs sorted from blood. The receptor source for this set is a human donor in good health.

The chain uses TRBV4-3 and TRBJ2-7; possibly TRBD1 for D (7 bases). Looked up from germline, CDR1 is LGHNA and CDR2 is YSLEER. Trimming left V 3 bases short and J 0 bases short, with 18 bases between. The length of the CDR3 is 17 residues. The CDR3 region has the DNA TGCGCCAGCAGCCACCAAAATAACAGGGGACTCTCCTACGAGCAGTACTTC. This codes for CASSHQNNRGLSYEQYF.

This chain links TRBV7-9 with TRBJ1-1; D is unresolved. The CDR3 has 14 amino acids. V lost 7 bases and J 1 base, leaving 13 bases between the germline ends. Looked up from germline, CDR1 is SEHNR and CDR2 is FQNEAQ (reference sequence). This CDR3 reads CASTKAVGNTEAFF. The CDR3 DNA reads TGTGCCAGCACTAAAGCGGTAGGGAACACTGAAGCTTTCTTT.

The chain joins TRBV2 to TRBJ1-1; D gene unclear. The CDR3 loop spans 13 amino acids. Germline V gene lookup returns CDR1 SNHLY and CDR2 FYNNEI. The V end was cut by 4 bases, the J end by 2 bases, with 8 bases between. The CDR3 loop reads CASSVGYNTEAFF. The CDR3 DNA follows: TGTGCCAGCAGTGTGGGGTACAACACTGAAGCTTTCTTT.

V is TRBV6-6 and J is TRBJ2-2, with a tentative D call TRBD1 (6 bases). This CDR3 has 14 residues. Trimming stripped 2 bases from V and 4 bases from J, with 8 bases between. Germline V gives CDR1 MNHNY, CDR2 SVGAGI (reference sequence). CDR3 in amino acids: CASSYRGTTGELFF. In DNA, the CDR3 is TGTGCCAGCAGTTACAGGGGGACCACCGGGGAGCTGTTTTTT.

The CDR3 is CASSPPNKQGEQFF. CDR3 DNA: TGTGCCAGCTCACCACCCAACAAGCAAGGTGAGCAGTTCTTC. The chain carries TRBV18 and TRBJ2-1, with D uncertain. The CDR3 loop spans 14 amino acids. V was clipped by 0 bases and J by 9 bases, with 12 bases between them. CDR1 is KGHSH and CDR2 is LQKENI in the germline V gene.

The V and J genes are TRBV2 and TRBJ2-5; D is perhaps TRBD1 (5 bases). Trimming shortened V by 5 bases and J by 0 bases, and 7 bases separated the two germline ends. Germline V gives CDR1 SNHLY, CDR2 FYNNEI. This CDR3 has 13 amino acids. The CDR3 nucleotides read TGTGCCAGCAGTCGACAGCACCAAGAGACCCAGTACTTC. As protein: CASSRQHQETQYF.

The genes are TRBV5-6 and TRBJ2-1; tentative D call: TRBD2 (6 bases). Germline loops: CDR1 SGHDT, CDR2 YYEEEE. CDR3 length: 14 amino acids. V gave up 6 bases and J gave up 6 bases, with 16 bases separating them. CDR3 residues: CASTITSKPNEQFF. Written as DNA, the CDR3 is TGTGCCAGCACCATAACTAGCAAACCCAATGAGCAGTTCTTC.

This rearrangement joins TRBV9 to TRBJ2-2, with 11 bases aligning to TRBD2. The CDR3 loop spans 17 amino acids. CDR1 and CDR2 from the germline V gene are SGDLS and YYNGEE. V gave up 2 bases and J gave up 3 bases; unmatched junction bases: 6. The CDR3 sequence: CASSVASGRLDTGELFF. Written as DNA, the CDR3 is TGTGCCAGCAGCGTCGCTAGCGGGAGGTTGGACACCGGGGAGCTGTTTTTT.

The chain is built from TRBV6-1 and TRBJ2-7; D not resolved. Germline V gene sequence: CDR1 MNHNS, CDR2 SASEGT. Deletions cut 4 bases from V and 0 bases from J, with 4 bases between. CDR3 size: 12 residues. The CDR3 here is CASSAYSYEQYF. CDR3 DNA sequence: TGTGCCAGCAGTGCATACTCCTACGAGCAGTACTTC.

CDR3 amino acids: CASSLGFGLAVEQFF. The DNA of the CDR3 is TGTGCCAGCAGCTTAGGCTTTGGACTAGCGGTTGAGCAGTTCTTC. This chain links TRBV11-2 with TRBJ2-1; 10 bases match TRBD2. CDR1 and CDR2 (germline): SGHAT, FQNNGV. The CDR3 totals 15 residues. V was clipped by 1 base and J by 9 bases; unmatched bases: 6. Supplemented by reference TRBV11-2 and TRBJ2-1, the full variable domain reads EAGVAQSPRYKIIEKRQSVAFWCNPISGHATLYWYQQILGQGPKLLIQFQNNGVVDDSQLPKDRFSAERLKGVDSTLKIQPAKLEDSAVYLCASSLGFGLAVEQFFGPGTRLTVL.

The chain uses TRBV14 and TRBJ2-1, with 11 bases identical to TRBD2. The CDR3 covers 20 residues. Germline trimming cut 0 bases from V and 3 bases from J; bases unmatched to any gene: 13. CDR1 SGHDN and CDR2 FVKESK come from the germline V gene. This chain's CDR3 is CASSQDRIAGGPWGYNEQFF. CDR3 coding DNA: TGTGCCAGCAGCCAAGATCGGATAGCGGGAGGGCCCTGGGGCTACAATGAGCAGTTCTTC.

The rearrangement uses TRBV19 and TRBJ1-3, with D possibly being TRBD1 (6 bases). The germline gives CDR1 LNHDA, CDR2 SQIVND (reference sequence). V gave up 7 bases and J gave up 1 base, with 11 bases separating them. This CDR3 region has 14 residues. The CDR3, as DNA: TGTGCCAGTACCCTAAGGGGGTCTGGAAACACCATATATTTT. Amino acids: CASTLRGSGNTIYF.

The CDR3 is CASSSTGTGYMQPQHF. The CDR3 DNA reads as TGTGCCAGCTCATCAACCGGGACAGGGTATATGCAGCCCCAGCATTTT. V usage is TRBV18 and J usage is TRBJ1-5; 9 nucleotides align to TRBD1. CDR1 is KGHSH and CDR2 is LQKENI in the germline V gene. The CDR3 runs 16 residues. Unmatched junction bases numbered 12, after V lost 5 bases and J lost 7 bases. Looking up the rest from reference TRBV18 and TRBJ1-5 gives the full variable domain: NAGVMQNPRHLVRRRGQEARLRCSPMKGHSHVYWYRQLPEEGLKFMVYLQKENIIDESGMPKERFSAEFPKEGPSILRIQQVVRGDSAAYFCASSSTGTGYMQPQHFGDGTRLSIL.

This chain links TRBV18 with TRBJ2-4, with a possible D match to TRBD1 (6 bases). The ends were cut back, 4 bases at V and 0 bases at J, with 13 bases in the middle. Germline loops: CDR1 KGHSH, CDR2 LQKENI. The CDR3 totals 16 residues. CDR3: CASSHRTDLAKNIQYF. CDR3 DNA sequence: TGTGCCAGCTCACACAGGACAGATCTAGCCAAAAACATTCAGTACTTC. Using reference TRBV18 and TRBJ2-4 for the parts outside the CDR3, the full variable domain is NAGVMQNPRHLVRRRGQEARLRCSPMKGHSHVYWYRQLPEEGLKFMVYLQKENIIDESGMPKERFSAEFPKEGPSILRIQQVVRGDSAAYFCASSHRTDLAKNIQYFGAGTRLSVL.

This chain uses TRBV6-1 with TRBJ1-1; D gene unclear. Trimming left V 9 bases short and J 2 bases short, with 13 bases between. The CDR3 extends over 13 amino acids. Germline V lookup: CDR1 MNHNS, CDR2 SASEGT. This CDR3 is CASLRMANTEAFF. CDR3 coding DNA: TGTGCCAGTCTTCGGATGGCAAACACTGAAGCTTTCTTT.

V is TRBV5-1 and J is TRBJ2-3; TRBD2 might be the D (6 bases). There are 16 residues in the CDR3. Germline values: CDR1 SGHRS, CDR2 YFSETQ. The V end was cut by 5 bases, the J end by 0 bases, with 16 bases between. The DNA for the CDR3 is TGCGCCAGCAGATATGGTATGGCGGGAAGCACAGATACGCAGTATTTT. Amino acids: CASRYGMAGSTDTQYF.

This rearrangement joins TRBV27 to TRBJ2-1; 8 nucleotides line up with TRBD2. The CDR3 covers 15 residues. Germline assignment: CDR1 MNHEY and CDR2 SMNVEV (reference sequence). The J segment lost 10 bases and the V segment lost 2 bases, leaving 10 bases of the junction unmatched. CDR3: CASSLRLAGLGEQFF. The CDR3, as DNA: TGTGCCAGCAGTTTACGTCTAGCGGGCCTCGGGGAGCAGTTCTTC.

The chain joins TRBV7-2 to TRBJ2-3, with 8 bases fitting TRBD2. Losses at the gene ends were 0 bases for V and 7 bases for J; bases not matched to a gene: 6. The CDR3 totals 15 residues. CDR1 SGHTA and CDR2 FQGNSA come from the germline V gene. The CDR3 coding sequence is TGTGCCAGCAGCTTAGCCGGGACTAGTCCAAATACGCAGTATTTT. This gives the protein CASSLAGTSPNTQYF.

The V call is TRBV9, the J call TRBJ2-3; D gene uncertain. Trimming took 0 bases from V and 6 from J, leaving 11 bases between them. The germline CDR1 and CDR2 sequences are SGDLS and YYNGEE. The CDR3 contains 14 residues. The chain's CDR3 is CASSVGFARDTQYF. CDR3 nucleotide sequence: TGTGCCAGCAGCGTAGGATTCGCTCGCGATACGCAGTATTTT. Filled out from reference TRBV9 and TRBJ2-3, the complete variable domain reads DSGVTQTPKHLITATGQRVTLRCSPRSGDLSVYWYQQSLDQGLQFLIQYYNGEERAKGNILERFSAQQFPDLHSELNLSSLELGDSALYFCASSVGFARDTQYFGPGTRLTVL.

Only one count was recorded for this clone. The chain recombines TRBV11-1 with TRBJ1-1; D ambiguous. The CDR3 totals 12 residues. V gave up 7 bases and J gave up 8 bases, with 14 bases separating them. Germline CDR1 SGHAT, CDR2 FQDESV (reference sequence). The CDR3 region is CASKKEGREAFF. The CDR3 DNA reads TGTGCCAGCAAGAAAGAGGGCCGCGAAGCTTTCTTT.

This clone occurred a few times. V usage is TRBV19 and J usage is TRBJ2-3; perhaps TRBD2 as D (5 bases). Deletions cut 5 bases from V and 1 base from J, with 13 bases between. CDR3 length equals 15 residues. CDR1 LNHDA and CDR2 SQIVND come from the germline V gene (reference sequence). This CDR3 is CASSLDSRGTDTQYF. In DNA, the CDR3 is TGTGCCAGTAGTCTGGACTCCCGGGGCACAGATACGCAGTATTTT.